Listed below are T cell receptor beta chains from one sample, sequenced in a study of CXCR3-negative and CXCR3-positive naive CD8 T cells. TCRdb processed the 5' RACE reads again and assigns one entry to each CDR3 protein, with no DNA. The sample data list 84,000 or so distinct CDR3 sequences. The sample consisted of naive CXCR3- CD8+ T cells from blood. These receptors were collected from a human donor in good health. Some clones in this sample may be carry-over from other donors' samples. The CDR3 runs from the conserved cysteine through the conserved F or W.

TRBV7-7,TRBJ2-3,CASSPSWERESADTQYF
TRBV4-2,TRBJ1-6,CASSQPGTGDTPLHF
TRBV6-5,TRBJ2-1,CASSTLGGNEQFF
TRBV4-2,TRBJ2-7,CASSQERDLDEQYF
TRBV7-9,TRBJ2-1,CASSPPLGQGGGEQFF
TRBV18,TRBJ1-5,CASSLSLDSNQPQHF
TRBV28,TRBJ2-7,CASSSPTSGNGYEQYF
TRBV19,TRBJ2-7,CASSPGQSYEQYF
TRBV20-1,TRBJ1-6,CSARNRDRVDSPLHF
TRBV13,TRBJ2-7,CASSPGLAGRYEQYF
TRBV12-3/TRBV12-4,TRBJ2-1,CGSGASGRADEQFF
TRBV12-3/TRBV12-4,TRBJ2-2,CASSFSGATGELFF
TRBV5-6,TRBJ1-1,CASSFRLGPEAFF
TRBV4-3,TRBJ2-3,CASSQDRRLMSTDTQYF
TRBV29-1,TRBJ2-3,CSVEDTDTDTQYF
TRBV13,TRBJ2-1,CAIPGTRSQRNEQFF
TRBV7-9,TRBJ1-2,CATRDANYGYTF
TRBV23-1,TRBJ1-5,CASRETQGKHQPQHF
TRBV7-9,TRBJ1-1,CASSPPAGGEAFF
TRBV29-1,TRBJ2-3,CSAHPDSTDTQYF
TRBV25-1,TRBJ2-1,CASSDLADNEQFF
TRBV7-2,TRBJ2-3,CANSLALAGANTDTQYF
TRBV19,TRBJ2-7,CASSGTGGIEQYF
TRBV29-1,TRBJ1-1,CSVPGTAIGETEAFF
TRBV12-3/TRBV12-4,TRBJ2-1,CASSLETFNEQFF
TRBV12-3/TRBV12-4,TRBJ1-5,CASSFDQPQHF
TRBV20-1,TRBJ1-4,CSARGPSGSDEKLFF